The T cell receptor beta chain described here comes from a study of blood T cell repertoires in COVID-19 (dated by TCRdb to the early 2020s). About the study as a whole: Samples covering the acute and convalescent phases of COVID-19 were provided by collaborators in the United States, Italy and Spain. The prospective study material was composed of cDNA or gDNA derived from T cells, B-cell-depleted T cells, or PBMCs. The dataset comprised deeply sampled blood TCRbeta repertoires from subjects exposed to, actively infected with, or recovered from COVID-19. The repertoires were made available in a free public database intended to serve as a resource for research on the immune response to SARS-CoV-2. Samples were obtained from the ongoing ImmuneRACE study (first 160 participants) and from 1,254 subjects provided by 6 global collaborators. The sample metadata nearly always contained a de-identified subject ID, COVID-19 status, age in years and sex. Where HLA class I and class II types were available, the types were taken from metadata supplied by the sample provider, not from assay-based typing. The study at large found these results: Clinical and demographic metadata were provided uncurated, with the amount varying by source and participant.

TCRbeta CDR3 regions were amplified from genomic DNA using the immunoSEQ Assay, a bias-controlled multiplex PCR. Per the original workflow: The number of nucleated cells in each sample was estimated from the amplification of reference gene primers within the assay. Sequence reads were collapsed and filtered to measure the absolute abundance of every unique TCRbeta CDR3 rearrangement. For each sample, productive Simpson clonality was calculated by taking the square root of Simpson's diversity index across productive rearrangements. Here the immuneACCESS table is served through TCRdb, limited to in-frame sequences with V and J called. Missing clones are a known gap in these copies; in checked studies unresolved V genes cover under half, and the rest lacks a known reason. That table is the source of V, J and clone size, and D and trimming were worked out from the DNA. In this sample the table shows tens of thousands of clones, 75% to 95% of which occur a single time. Of the sample, roughly 2.2% is held by the ten largest clones.

The CDR3 has 15 amino acids, counting the end cysteine and phenylalanine. The retained sequence is limited to the CDR3, 45 bases, with the frame set at the first base. Unmatched junction bases come to 6, with V trimmed by 5 bases and J by 1 base. For CDR1 and CDR2, the germline V gene lists SGHAT and FQNNGV. On this clone itself: There is no known antigen for this receptor. Base qualities are not recorded, but no much larger clone differs from it by a single base.

Whole blood was collected in K2EDTA tubes by collaborating institutions according to the institutions' own protocols. Collaborator samples were shipped for TCRbeta analysis as frozen whole blood, isolated PBMCs, or DNA extracted from either sample type. The TCR comes from a human donor with active COVID-19. The donor label of this sample is uncertain. This chain is built from TRBV11-2 and TRBJ2-3, with 7 junctional bases fitting TRBD2. Sequencing used peripheral blood. The DNA sequence is TGTGCCAGCAGCGGCGGGGGATGGGGCACAGATACGCAGTATTTT. This encodes CASSGGGWGTDTQYF.